This T cell receptor beta chain was obtained from a study of regulatory T cells in long-lasting Graves disease. Trimming took 2 bases from V and 12 from J; bases not matched to a gene: 9. This CDR3 has 14 amino acids. Per the germline V gene, CDR1 is LGHDT and CDR2 is YNNKEL (reference sequence). As regards this clonotype: As yet, its antigen is unknown.

The TCR beta library used iRepertoire HTBI primers with Arm-PCR amplification of CDR3. TCRdb independently ran MiXCR on the multiplex PCR reads; one entry per CDR3 protein. The sample includes some 430,000 distinct CDR3 sequences, about 22% of them seen just once. Documented time point: persistent/refractory GD, antithyroid drugs over 5 years with positive TRAb. Researchers made the TCR library from RNA that was extracted from PBMCs. As collected, the peripheral blood samples measured about 10 milliliters each and went into EDTA tubes. Overall study findings and caveats: Persistent-disease Graves' patients showed less TCR diversity than new cases. Persistent cases favored TRBV28, TRBJ1-2 and TRBJ2-5.

The clonotype was recovered from a female donor with Graves disease. The sequences come from peripheral blood mononuclear cells (PBMCs), collected when the disease was refractory, from a patient treated with antithyroid drugs. This rearrangement joins TRBV3-1 to TRBJ2-1; TRBD2 matches 8 bases. The CDR3 sequence is CASSQPGLVPAQFF. CDR3 bases: TGTGCCAGCAGCCAACCGGGACTAGTTCCCGCGCAGTTCTTC.